The T cell receptor beta chain under discussion was sequenced for a study of T cells in Graves' hyperthyroidism and ophthalmopathy. RNA transcripts gave rise to amplified TCR beta CDR3 regions. Primed by the HTBI set, a first-round RT-PCR was run on the TCR CDR3. TCRdb reprocessed the multiplex PCR reads with MiXCR, giving one entry per CDR3 protein. The table records around 340,000 distinct CDR3 sequences, over 11% of them present only once. A roughly 10 ml volume of fresh peripheral blood provided the PBMCs. This clonotype was counted at least ten times. Its antigen is unidentified. Whole-study findings and limits: The model identified upcoming ophthalmopathy a median 6.5 months ahead of onset.

With 6 bases removed from V and 2 bases from J, the gap between germline ends came to 17 bases. This CDR3 spans 16 amino acids. The germline gives CDR1 MNHEY, CDR2 SVGEGT. The sequenced sample consisted of blood. This clonotype originated in a woman between 25 and 40 years old with Graves' hyperthyroidism. The chain joins TRBV6-2 or TRBV6-3 to TRBJ2-1; a weak D match, TRBD2 (6 bases). CDR3 residues: CASRGPLAKTYNEQFF. The DNA for the CDR3 is TGTGCCAGCAGGGGGCCCCTAGCGAAGACCTACAATGAGCAGTTCTTC.